The sequence of this T cell receptor beta chain was determined in a study of blood T cell repertoires in COVID-19. Across the study: Sites across the United States, Italy and Spain contributed samples from acute and convalescent COVID-19. Sources were T cells, B-cell-depleted T cells, or PBMCs; the material itself was cDNA or gDNA.

Original analysis: Nucleated cell counts were estimated from reference gene primer amplification. This table comes from immunoSEQ multiplex PCR, and its TCRdb copy is limited to in-frame clones, with some not included. V, J and clone size are those of that table, while D and trimming were read from the DNA. The sample shows hundreds of thousands of clones, 80% to 90% of them seen only once. The CDR3 consists of 16 residues. Germline V CDR1 and CDR2: ENHRY, SYGVKD. J lost 0 bases, V lost 10 bases, and 12 bases had no gene match. Sequenced material: peripheral blood. The rearrangement joins TRBV10-3 to TRBJ2-3, with 8 positions matching TRBD2. This TCR derives from a man between 40 and 49 years old with acute or convalescent COVID-19. The CDR3 bases are TGTGCCACAGGCGGCTTACTAGCGGTTAGCACAGATACGCAGTATTTT. This translates into CATGGLLAVSTDTQYF.